A selection of T cell receptor beta chains follows, all from one sample in a study of blood T cells in healthy people across ages. TCRdb called the 5' RACE reads again in MiXCR, with one record for every CDR3 protein. The data hold hundreds of thousands of distinct CDR3 sequences, with 45% to 50% observed a single time. What was sequenced was blood. These receptors came from a man under 40 in good health. The CDR3 runs from the conserved cysteine through the conserved F or W. The D gene is left open where the match is weak. Clone size is shown for a subset of rows, as once, few, many or a class of expanded clone.

v_gene: TRBV28
j_gene: TRBJ1-5
abundance: NA
d_gene: NA
CDR3aa: CAGSLLMASASNQPQHF
CDR3nt: TGTGCCGGCAGTTTATTGATGGCATCAGCGAGCAATCAGCCCCAGCATTTT

v_gene: TRBV4-3
j_gene: TRBJ2-7
abundance: NA
d_gene: NA
CDR3aa: CASSQEFTFLGNEQYF
CDR3nt: TGCGCCAGCAGCCAAGAATTCACCTTCCTGGGGAACGAGCAGTACTTC

v_gene: TRBV20-1
j_gene: TRBJ2-1
abundance: few
d_gene: TRBD1
CDR3aa: CSARTDRGTTYNEQFF
CDR3nt: TGCAGTGCTAGAACCGACAGGGGTACAACCTACAATGAGCAGTTCTTC

v_gene: TRBV4-1
j_gene: TRBJ1-4
abundance: NA
d_gene: NA
CDR3aa: CVSSQDAGMENEKLFF
CDR3nt: TGCGTCAGCAGCCAAGATGCGGGGATGGAAAATGAAAAACTGTTTTTT

v_gene: TRBV6-1
j_gene: TRBJ2-7
abundance: NA
d_gene: TRBD1
CDR3aa: CASRRTGTAYEQYF
CDR3nt: TGTGCCAGCAGACGAACGGGGACAGCCTACGAGCAGTACTTC

v_gene: TRBV9
j_gene: TRBJ1-4
abundance: NA
d_gene: NA
CDR3aa: CASSVGGGWTTNEKLFF
CDR3nt: TGTGCCAGCAGCGTAGGTGGGGGTTGGACAACTAATGAAAAACTGTTTTTT

v_gene: TRBV20-1
j_gene: TRBJ2-5
abundance: few
d_gene: TRBD2
CDR3aa: CSASGERTSEETQYF
CDR3nt: TGCAGTGCTAGTGGTGAAAGGACTAGCGAGGAGACCCAGTACTTC

v_gene: TRBV4-1
j_gene: TRBJ1-1
abundance: NA
d_gene: NA
CDR3aa: CASSQVPTAVTEAFF
CDR3nt: TGCGCCAGCAGCCAAGTCCCGACGGCGGTGACTGAAGCTTTCTTT

v_gene: TRBV20-1
j_gene: TRBJ1-2
abundance: NA
d_gene: NA
CDR3aa: CSARDQGLGYYGYTF
CDR3nt: TGCAGTGCTAGAGATCAAGGCCTTGGGTACTATGGCTACACCTTC

v_gene: TRBV2
j_gene: TRBJ2-7
abundance: few
d_gene: NA
CDR3aa: CASTPEPFYEGYEQYF
CDR3nt: TGTGCCAGCACCCCTGAACCCTTTTATGAGGGCTACGAGCAGTACTTC

v_gene: TRBV9
j_gene: TRBJ1-1
abundance: NA
d_gene: NA
CDR3aa: CASSVQGETMNTEAFF
CDR3nt: TGTGCCAGCAGCGTACAGGGAGAAACTATGAACACTGAAGCTTTCTTT

v_gene: TRBV7-8
j_gene: TRBJ1-2
abundance: NA
d_gene: NA
CDR3aa: CASSLIWGQAYYGYTF
CDR3nt: TGTGCCAGCAGCTTAATCTGGGGACAAGCCTACTATGGCTACACCTTC

v_gene: TRBV5-6
j_gene: TRBJ1-1
abundance: NA
d_gene: NA
CDR3aa: CASSLSSRSEAFF
CDR3nt: TGTGCCAGCAGCTTGTCGTCCAGGAGTGAAGCTTTCTTT

v_gene: TRBV12-3/TRBV12-4
j_gene: TRBJ2-1
abundance: few
d_gene: TRBD1
CDR3aa: CASLAGTGRNEQFF
CDR3nt: TGTGCCAGCCTCGCCGGGACAGGGAGAAATGAGCAGTTCTTC

v_gene: TRBV7-9
j_gene: TRBJ1-1
abundance: NA
d_gene: NA
CDR3aa: CASSPSVGAGVNTEAFF
CDR3nt: TGTGCCAGCAGCCCTAGCGTAGGGGCAGGGGTGAACACTGAAGCTTTCTTT

v_gene: TRBV7-9
j_gene: TRBJ2-3
abundance: NA
d_gene: TRBD2
CDR3aa: CASSSWRLASADTQYF
CDR3nt: TGTGCCAGCAGCTCGTGGAGACTAGCGAGCGCAGATACGCAGTATTTT

v_gene: TRBV6-5
j_gene: TRBJ2-7
abundance: NA
d_gene: TRBD1
CDR3aa: CASSYSPRLGKGAYEQYF
CDR3nt: TGTGCCAGCAGTTACTCGCCCCGTCTGGGGAAGGGGGCGTACGAGCAGTACTTC

v_gene: TRBV2
j_gene: TRBJ2-7
abundance: few
d_gene: NA
CDR3aa: CASSQGTPYEQYF
CDR3nt: TGTGCCAGCAGTCAGGGGACACCTTACGAGCAGTACTTC

v_gene: TRBV7-9
j_gene: TRBJ1-2
abundance: NA
d_gene: NA
CDR3aa: CASSTGVTKQNYGYTF
CDR3nt: TGTGCCAGCAGCACGGGAGTCACTAAGCAAAACTATGGCTACACCTTC

v_gene: TRBV7-3
j_gene: TRBJ2-2
abundance: NA
d_gene: NA
CDR3aa: CASSLMWEAGELFF
CDR3nt: TGTGCCAGCAGCTTAATGTGGGAAGCCGGGGAGCTGTTTTTT

v_gene: TRBV9
j_gene: TRBJ2-6
abundance: NA
d_gene: NA
CDR3aa: CASSYTSSGANVLTF
CDR3nt: TGTGCCAGCAGTTACACGAGCTCTGGGGCCAACGTCCTGACTTTC

v_gene: TRBV11-2
j_gene: TRBJ1-6
abundance: NA
d_gene: TRBD1
CDR3aa: CASSTPDRGRRSPLHF
CDR3nt: TGTGCCAGCAGCACCCCGGACAGGGGGCGCCGTTCACCCCTCCACTTT

v_gene: TRBV6-5
j_gene: TRBJ1-3
abundance: NA
d_gene: NA
CDR3aa: CASIRGGKGSGNTIYF
CDR3nt: TGTGCCAGCATTAGGGGGGGGAAAGGATCTGGAAACACCATATATTTT

v_gene: TRBV29-1
j_gene: TRBJ2-3
abundance: NA
d_gene: TRBD1
CDR3aa: CSGSRPTGFETDTQYF
CDR3nt: TGCAGCGGCAGCCGCCCGACAGGGTTTGAGACAGATACGCAGTATTTT

v_gene: TRBV5-1
j_gene: TRBJ2-2
abundance: NA
d_gene: TRBD2
CDR3aa: CASIGTSGDKTGELFF
CDR3nt: TGCGCCAGCATCGGGACTAGCGGGGACAAAACCGGGGAGCTGTTTTTT

v_gene: TRBV7-3
j_gene: TRBJ1-1
abundance: NA
d_gene: NA
CDR3aa: CASSPGSVNTEAFF
CDR3nt: TGTGCCAGCAGCCCCGGTTCCGTGAACACTGAAGCTTTCTTT

v_gene: TRBV5-1
j_gene: TRBJ2-7
abundance: NA
d_gene: NA
CDR3aa: CASSLSSPGNYEQYF
CDR3nt: TGCGCCAGCAGCTTGAGTTCTCCCGGCAACTACGAGCAGTACTTC

v_gene: TRBV7-3
j_gene: TRBJ2-1
abundance: NA
d_gene: TRBD2
CDR3aa: CASSTSGGRNNEQFF
CDR3nt: TGTGCCAGCAGCACTAGCGGGGGCCGCAACAATGAGCAGTTCTTC

v_gene: TRBV5-5
j_gene: TRBJ1-5
abundance: few
d_gene: NA
CDR3aa: CASSLVGGDSNQPQHF
CDR3nt: TGTGCCAGCAGCTTGGTAGGGGGAGATAGCAATCAGCCCCAGCATTTT

v_gene: TRBV5-1
j_gene: TRBJ2-1
abundance: few
d_gene: TRBD1
CDR3aa: CASSIGTGSVNEQFF
CDR3nt: TGCGCCAGCAGCATCGGGACAGGGTCTGTGAATGAGCAGTTCTTC

v_gene: TRBV7-2
j_gene: TRBJ2-5
abundance: NA
d_gene: NA
CDR3aa: CASSLAIGETQYF
CDR3nt: TGTGCCAGCAGCTTAGCGATAGGAGAGACCCAGTACTTC

v_gene: TRBV6-6
j_gene: TRBJ1-2
abundance: few
d_gene: NA
CDR3aa: CATMMPWTYGYTF
CDR3nt: TGTGCCACCATGATGCCCTGGACCTATGGCTACACCTTC

v_gene: TRBV6-5
j_gene: TRBJ1-2
abundance: few
d_gene: NA
CDR3aa: CASSPTGFFGYTF
CDR3nt: TGTGCCAGCAGTCCGACAGGCTTTTTTGGCTACACCTTC

v_gene: TRBV6-2/TRBV6-3
j_gene: TRBJ2-2
abundance: many
d_gene: NA
CDR3aa: CASSYGGTGELFF
CDR3nt: TGTGCCAGCAGTTACGGTGGGACCGGGGAGCTGTTTTTT

v_gene: TRBV7-9
j_gene: TRBJ2-7
abundance: NA
d_gene: NA
CDR3aa: CASSLGTTVAEQYF
CDR3nt: TGTGCCAGCAGCTTAGGGACTACCGTAGCCGAGCAGTACTTC

v_gene: TRBV3-1
j_gene: TRBJ1-6
abundance: NA
d_gene: NA
CDR3aa: CASSPPQKGPYNSPLHF
CDR3nt: TGTGCCAGCAGCCCCCCCCAAAAGGGGCCCTATAATTCACCCCTCCACTTT

v_gene: TRBV27
j_gene: TRBJ2-7
abundance: few
d_gene: TRBD1
CDR3aa: CASSLIPGQEEYF
CDR3nt: TGTGCCAGCAGTCTGATTCCGGGACAGGAGGAGTACTTC

v_gene: TRBV27
j_gene: TRBJ1-5
abundance: few
d_gene: NA
CDR3aa: CASSPLGTQPQHF
CDR3nt: TGTGCCAGCAGTCCCCTGGGAACTCAGCCCCAGCATTTT

v_gene: TRBV7-9
j_gene: TRBJ1-2
abundance: NA
d_gene: NA
CDR3aa: CASSPTQSYTF
CDR3nt: TGTGCCAGCAGCCCAACTCAGTCCTACACCTTC

v_gene: TRBV6-1
j_gene: TRBJ1-2
abundance: few
d_gene: NA
CDR3aa: CASSMTEDYGYTF
CDR3nt: TGTGCCAGCAGTATGACAGAGGACTATGGCTACACCTTC

v_gene: TRBV6-2/TRBV6-3
j_gene: TRBJ1-5
abundance: NA
d_gene: NA
CDR3aa: CASSHPAGRGSQPQHF
CDR3nt: TGTGCCAGCAGCCACCCCGCGGGGAGAGGAAGTCAGCCCCAGCATTTT

v_gene: TRBV10-3
j_gene: TRBJ2-4
abundance: NA
d_gene: TRBD1
CDR3aa: CATQGENIQYF
CDR3nt: TGTGCCACGCAGGGGGAAAACATTCAGTACTTC

v_gene: TRBV5-1
j_gene: TRBJ2-3
abundance: NA
d_gene: NA
CDR3aa: CASSRTSQRSTTDTQYF
CDR3nt: TGCGCCAGCAGCAGGACCTCTCAGCGATCTACCACAGATACGCAGTATTTT

v_gene: TRBV6-2/TRBV6-3
j_gene: TRBJ2-3
abundance: NA
d_gene: NA
CDR3aa: CASSYRVEGRERDTQYF
CDR3nt: TGTGCTAGCAGTTACCGAGTGGAAGGCAGGGAAAGAGATACGCAGTATTTT

v_gene: TRBV21-1
j_gene: TRBJ1-5
abundance: NA
d_gene: NA
CDR3aa: CASSSGTQNQPQHF
CDR3nt: TGTGCCAGCAGCAGCGGAACACAGAATCAGCCCCAGCATTTT

v_gene: TRBV7-2
j_gene: TRBJ2-1
abundance: NA
d_gene: TRBD2
CDR3aa: CASSLVRTSAGEQFF
CDR3nt: TGTGCCAGCAGCTTAGTCCGGACTAGCGCTGGTGAGCAGTTCTTC

v_gene: TRBV2
j_gene: TRBJ2-1
abundance: NA
d_gene: NA
CDR3aa: CASSGTLLAEQFF
CDR3nt: TGTGCCAGCAGTGGAACTCTTCTAGCGGAGCAGTTCTTC

v_gene: TRBV6-6
j_gene: TRBJ1-2
abundance: NA
d_gene: NA
CDR3aa: CASSDSLGYYGYTF
CDR3nt: TGTGCCAGCAGTGACTCGCTGGGCTACTATGGCTACACCTTC

v_gene: TRBV2
j_gene: TRBJ1-4
abundance: NA
d_gene: NA
CDR3aa: CASRWSAGTNEKLFF
CDR3nt: TGTGCCAGCAGATGGTCCGCGGGAACTAATGAAAAACTGTTTTTT

v_gene: TRBV9
j_gene: TRBJ2-6
abundance: NA
d_gene: NA
CDR3aa: CASSARTDFSGANVLTF
CDR3nt: TGTGCCAGCAGCGCTCGGACTGATTTCTCTGGGGCCAACGTCCTGACTTTC

v_gene: TRBV20-1
j_gene: TRBJ2-7
abundance: NA
d_gene: TRBD1
CDR3aa: CSARDSVESSYEQYF
CDR3nt: TGCAGTGCAAGGGACAGTGTCGAGAGCTCCTACGAGCAGTACTTC

v_gene: TRBV28
j_gene: TRBJ2-1
abundance: NA
d_gene: TRBD2
CDR3aa: CASILSGGDNEQFF
CDR3nt: TGTGCCAGCATCCTTAGCGGGGGAGACAATGAGCAGTTCTTC

v_gene: TRBV5-5
j_gene: TRBJ2-7
abundance: NA
d_gene: NA
CDR3aa: CASSPGPFSSYEQYF
CDR3nt: TGTGCCAGCAGCCCCGGACCATTCAGCTCCTACGAGCAGTACTTC

v_gene: TRBV7-8
j_gene: TRBJ2-1
abundance: NA
d_gene: NA
CDR3aa: CASSLASHFYNEQFF
CDR3nt: TGTGCCAGCAGCTTAGCTTCCCATTTCTACAATGAGCAGTTCTTC

v_gene: TRBV4-2
j_gene: TRBJ2-3
abundance: NA
d_gene: TRBD2
CDR3aa: CASSQDGAQRGGTDTQYF
CDR3nt: TGTGCCAGCAGCCAAGATGGAGCCCAGCGGGGGGGCACAGATACGCAGTATTTT

v_gene: TRBV14
j_gene: TRBJ2-3
abundance: NA
d_gene: TRBD1
CDR3aa: CASSQIGTGPMNTQYF
CDR3nt: TGTGCCAGCAGCCAAATCGGGACAGGACCAATGAATACGCAGTATTTT

v_gene: TRBV20-1
j_gene: TRBJ2-2
abundance: few
d_gene: TRBD1
CDR3aa: CSAGPGQGAGELFF
CDR3nt: TGCAGTGCTGGACCGGGACAGGGAGCCGGGGAGCTGTTTTTT

v_gene: TRBV5-5
j_gene: TRBJ2-2
abundance: many
d_gene: TRBD1
CDR3aa: CASSGQGTELFF
CDR3nt: TGTGCCAGCAGCGGACAGGGAACGGAGCTGTTTTTT

v_gene: TRBV7-9
j_gene: TRBJ2-3
abundance: NA
d_gene: TRBD1
CDR3aa: CASSLFGQGGTDTQYF
CDR3nt: TGTGCCAGCAGCTTATTTGGACAGGGAGGCACAGATACGCAGTATTTT